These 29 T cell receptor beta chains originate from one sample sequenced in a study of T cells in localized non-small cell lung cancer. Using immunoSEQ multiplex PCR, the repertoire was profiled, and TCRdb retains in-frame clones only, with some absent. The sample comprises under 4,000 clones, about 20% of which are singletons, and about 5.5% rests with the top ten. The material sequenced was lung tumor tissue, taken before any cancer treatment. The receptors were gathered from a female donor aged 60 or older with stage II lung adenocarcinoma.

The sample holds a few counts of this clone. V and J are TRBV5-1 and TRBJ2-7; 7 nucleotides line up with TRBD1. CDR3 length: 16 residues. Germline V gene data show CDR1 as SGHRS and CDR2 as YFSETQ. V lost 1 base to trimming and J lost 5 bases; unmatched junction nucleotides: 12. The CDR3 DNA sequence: TGCGCCAGCAGCTTGCCCTCGACAGGGTTTCTCCACGAGCAGTACTTC. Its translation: CASSLPSTGFLHEQYF.

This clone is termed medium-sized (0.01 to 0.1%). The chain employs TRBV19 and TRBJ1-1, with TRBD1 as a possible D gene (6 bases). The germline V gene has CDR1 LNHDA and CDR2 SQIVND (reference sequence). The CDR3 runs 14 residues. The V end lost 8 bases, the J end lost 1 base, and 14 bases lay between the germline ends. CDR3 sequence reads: CASAKTGGNTEAFF. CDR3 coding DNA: TGTGCCAGTGCTAAGACAGGAGGGAACACTGAAGCTTTCTTT.

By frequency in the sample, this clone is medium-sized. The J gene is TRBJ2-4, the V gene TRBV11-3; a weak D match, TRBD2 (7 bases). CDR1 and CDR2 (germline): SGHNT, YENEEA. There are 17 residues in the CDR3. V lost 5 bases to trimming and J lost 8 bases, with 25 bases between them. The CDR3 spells CASSAGPSGEGGDIQYF. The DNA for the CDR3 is TGTGCCAGCAGCGCAGGGCCCAGCGGGGAGGGGGGTGACATTCAGTACTTC.

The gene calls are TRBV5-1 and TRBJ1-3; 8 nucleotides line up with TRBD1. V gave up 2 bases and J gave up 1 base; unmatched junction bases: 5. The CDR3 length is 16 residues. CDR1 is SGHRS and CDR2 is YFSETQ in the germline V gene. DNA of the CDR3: TGCGCCAGCAGCTTACAGGGGGGGCGATCTGGAAACACCATATATTTT. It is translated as CASSLQGGRSGNTIYF.

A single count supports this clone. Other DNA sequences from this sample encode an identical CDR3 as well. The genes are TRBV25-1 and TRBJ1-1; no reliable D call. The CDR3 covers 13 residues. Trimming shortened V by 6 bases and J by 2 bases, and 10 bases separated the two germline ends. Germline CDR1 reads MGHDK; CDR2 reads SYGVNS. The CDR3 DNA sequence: TGTGCCAGCAGCCTAGGTGGTAACACTGAAGCTTTCTTT. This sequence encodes CASSLGGNTEAFF.

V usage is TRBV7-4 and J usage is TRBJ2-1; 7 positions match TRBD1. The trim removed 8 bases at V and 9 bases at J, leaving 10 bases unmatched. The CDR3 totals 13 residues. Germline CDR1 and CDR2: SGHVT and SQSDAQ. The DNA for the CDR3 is TGTGCCAGCGGCCCACGAGGGGGCGTTGAGCAGTTCTTC. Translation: CASGPRGGVEQFF.

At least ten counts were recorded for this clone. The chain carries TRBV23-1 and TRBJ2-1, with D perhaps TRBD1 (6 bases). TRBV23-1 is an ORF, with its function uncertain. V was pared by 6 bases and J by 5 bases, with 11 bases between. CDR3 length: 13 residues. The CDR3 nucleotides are TGCGCCAGCAGCACGGACAGACACAATGAGCAGTTCTTC. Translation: CASSTDRHNEQFF.

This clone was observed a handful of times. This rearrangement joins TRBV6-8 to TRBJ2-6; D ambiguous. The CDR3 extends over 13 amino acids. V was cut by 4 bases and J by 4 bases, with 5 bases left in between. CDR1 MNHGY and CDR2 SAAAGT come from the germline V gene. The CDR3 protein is CASSLVGANVLTF. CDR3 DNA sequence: TGTGCCAGCAGTTTGGTAGGGGCCAACGTCCTGACTTTC.

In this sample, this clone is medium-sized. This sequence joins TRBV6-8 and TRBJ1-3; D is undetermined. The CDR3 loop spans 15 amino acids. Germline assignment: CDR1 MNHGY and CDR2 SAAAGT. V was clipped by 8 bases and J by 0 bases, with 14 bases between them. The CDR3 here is CASGRPGSSGNTIYF. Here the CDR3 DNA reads TGTGCCAGCGGTCGCCCGGGGAGCTCTGGAAACACCATATATTTT.

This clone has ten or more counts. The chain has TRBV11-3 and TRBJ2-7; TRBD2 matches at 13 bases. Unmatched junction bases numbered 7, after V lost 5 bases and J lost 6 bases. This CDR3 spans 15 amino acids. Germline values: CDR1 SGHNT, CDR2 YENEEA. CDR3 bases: TGTGCCAGCAGCCCAGGGACTAGCGGGAATCTCGAGCAGTACTTC. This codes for CASSPGTSGNLEQYF.

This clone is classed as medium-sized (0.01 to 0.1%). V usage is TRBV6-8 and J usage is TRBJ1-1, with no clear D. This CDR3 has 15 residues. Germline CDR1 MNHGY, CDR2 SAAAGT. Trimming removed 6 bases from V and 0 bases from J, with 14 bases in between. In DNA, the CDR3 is TGTGCCAGCAGACGCGTAGGGTATATGAACACTGAAGCTTTCTTT. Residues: CASRRVGYMNTEAFF.

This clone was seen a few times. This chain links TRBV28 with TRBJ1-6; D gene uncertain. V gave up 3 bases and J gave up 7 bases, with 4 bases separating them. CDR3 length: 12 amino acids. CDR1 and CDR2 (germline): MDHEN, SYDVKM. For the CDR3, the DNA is TGTGCCAGCAGTTTTGGGAATTCACCCCTCCACTTT. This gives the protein CASSFGNSPLHF. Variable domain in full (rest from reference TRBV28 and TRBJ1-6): DVKVTQSSRYLVKRTGEKVFLECVQDMDHENMFWYRQDPGLGLRLIYFSYDVKMKEKGDIPEGYSVSREKKERFSLILESASTNQTSMYLCASSFGNSPLHFGNGTRLTVT.

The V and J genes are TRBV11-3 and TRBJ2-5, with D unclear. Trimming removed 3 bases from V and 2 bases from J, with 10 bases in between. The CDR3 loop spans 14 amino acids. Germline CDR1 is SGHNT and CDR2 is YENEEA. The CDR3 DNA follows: TGTGCCAGCAGCTTCAGTTCCAGTCAAGAGACCCAGTACTTC. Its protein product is CASSFSSSQETQYF. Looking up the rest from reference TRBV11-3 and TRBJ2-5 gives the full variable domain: EAGVVQSPRYKIIEKKQPVAFWCNPISGHNTLYWYLQNLGQGPELLIRYENEEAVDDSQLPKDRFSAERLKGVDSTLKIQPAELGDSAVYLCASSFSSSQETQYFGPGTRLLVL.

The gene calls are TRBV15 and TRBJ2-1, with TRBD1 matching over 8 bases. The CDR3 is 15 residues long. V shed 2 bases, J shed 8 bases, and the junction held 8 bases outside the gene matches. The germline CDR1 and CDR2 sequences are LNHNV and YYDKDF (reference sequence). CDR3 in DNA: TGTGCCACCAGCAGAACTGGACAGGGCGGAGATGAGCAGTTCTTC. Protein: CATSRTGQGGDEQFF.

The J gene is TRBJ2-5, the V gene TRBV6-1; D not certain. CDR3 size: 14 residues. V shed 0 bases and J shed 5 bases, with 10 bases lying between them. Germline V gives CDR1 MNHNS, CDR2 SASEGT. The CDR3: CASSEATAAETQYF. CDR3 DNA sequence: TGTGCCAGCAGTGAAGCGACGGCGGCGGAGACCCAGTACTTC.

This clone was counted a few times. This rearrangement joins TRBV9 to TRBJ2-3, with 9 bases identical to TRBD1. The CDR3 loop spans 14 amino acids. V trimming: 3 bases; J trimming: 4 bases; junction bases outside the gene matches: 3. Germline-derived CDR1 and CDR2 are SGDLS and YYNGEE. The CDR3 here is CASSAGQGPDTQYF. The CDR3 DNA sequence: TGTGCCAGCAGCGCTGGACAGGGGCCAGATACGCAGTATTTT.

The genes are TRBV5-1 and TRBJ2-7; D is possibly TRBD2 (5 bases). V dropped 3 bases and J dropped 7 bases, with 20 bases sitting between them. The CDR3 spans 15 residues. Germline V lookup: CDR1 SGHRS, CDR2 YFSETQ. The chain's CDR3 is CASSWTVSTGGEQYF. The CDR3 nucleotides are TGCGCCAGCAGCTGGACGGTATCGACCGGCGGGGAGCAGTACTTC. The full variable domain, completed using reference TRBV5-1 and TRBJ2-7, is KAGVTQTPRYLIKTRGQQVTLSCSPISGHRSVSWYQQTPGQGLQFLFEYFSETQRNKGNFPGRFSGRQFSNSRSEMNVSTLELGDSALYLCASSWTVSTGGEQYFGPGTRLTVT.

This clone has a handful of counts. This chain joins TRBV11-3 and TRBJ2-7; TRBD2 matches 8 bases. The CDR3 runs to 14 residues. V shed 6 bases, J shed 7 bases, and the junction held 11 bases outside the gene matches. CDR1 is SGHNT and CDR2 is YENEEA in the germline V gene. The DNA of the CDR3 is TGTGCCAGCAGTTCGGGAACTAGCGGTTGGGAGCAGTACTTC. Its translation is CASSSGTSGWEQYF.

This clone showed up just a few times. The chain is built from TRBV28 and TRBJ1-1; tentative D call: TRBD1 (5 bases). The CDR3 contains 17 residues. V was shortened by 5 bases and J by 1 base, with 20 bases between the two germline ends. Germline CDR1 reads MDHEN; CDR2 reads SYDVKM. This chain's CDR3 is CASSPRGASLPNTEAFF. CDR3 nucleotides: TGTGCCAGCAGTCCACGAGGGGCGAGTCTCCCGAACACTGAAGCTTTCTTT.

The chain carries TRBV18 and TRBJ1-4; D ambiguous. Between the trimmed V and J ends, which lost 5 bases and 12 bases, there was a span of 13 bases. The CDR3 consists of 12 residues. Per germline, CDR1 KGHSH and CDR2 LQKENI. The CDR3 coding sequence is TGTGCCAGCTCAGCTTACGGTGTTGAACTGTTTTTT. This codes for CASSAYGVELFF.

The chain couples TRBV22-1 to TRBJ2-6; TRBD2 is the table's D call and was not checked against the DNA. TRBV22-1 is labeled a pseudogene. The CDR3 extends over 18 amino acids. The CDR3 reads CPGRGARSEQSRANVLTF. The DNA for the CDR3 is TGTCCTGGGAGAGGTGCCAGAAGCGAACAAAGTCGGGCCAACGTCCTGACTTTC.

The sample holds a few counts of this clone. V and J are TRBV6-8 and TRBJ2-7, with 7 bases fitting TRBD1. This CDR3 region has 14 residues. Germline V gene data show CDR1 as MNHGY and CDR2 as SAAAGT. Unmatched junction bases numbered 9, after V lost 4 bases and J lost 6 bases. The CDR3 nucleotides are TGTGCCAGCAGTTCGAGGGGGCAAAAAGGCGAGCAGTACTTC. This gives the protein CASSSRGQKGEQYF.

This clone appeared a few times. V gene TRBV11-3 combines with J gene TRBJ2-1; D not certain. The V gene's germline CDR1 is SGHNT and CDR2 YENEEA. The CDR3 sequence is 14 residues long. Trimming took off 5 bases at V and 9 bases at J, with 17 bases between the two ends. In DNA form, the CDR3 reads TGTGCCAGCAGCCGAGAAACGAGGTCCAGTGAGCAGTTCTTC. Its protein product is CASSRETRSSEQFF.

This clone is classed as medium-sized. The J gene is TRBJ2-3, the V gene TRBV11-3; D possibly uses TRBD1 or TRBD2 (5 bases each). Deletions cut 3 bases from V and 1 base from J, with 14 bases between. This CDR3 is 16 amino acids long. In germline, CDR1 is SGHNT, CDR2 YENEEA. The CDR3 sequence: CASSLDGVGRTDTQYF. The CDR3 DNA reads TGTGCCAGCAGCTTGGACGGGGTGGGGCGCACAGATACGCAGTATTTT.

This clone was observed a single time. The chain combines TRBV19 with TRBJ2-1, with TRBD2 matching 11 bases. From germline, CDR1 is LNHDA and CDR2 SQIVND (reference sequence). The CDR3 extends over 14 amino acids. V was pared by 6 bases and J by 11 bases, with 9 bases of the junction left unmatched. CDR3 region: CASRNPGLAEKQFF. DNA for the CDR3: TGTGCCAGTAGAAATCCGGGACTAGCGGAAAAGCAGTTCTTC.

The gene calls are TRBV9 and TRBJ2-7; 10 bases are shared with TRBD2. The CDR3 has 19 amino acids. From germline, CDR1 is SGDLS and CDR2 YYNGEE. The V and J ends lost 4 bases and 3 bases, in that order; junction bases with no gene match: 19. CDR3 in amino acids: CASSPSGGISGRFFYEQYF. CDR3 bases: TGTGCCAGCAGCCCATCGGGGGGGATTAGCGGGAGGTTTTTCTACGAGCAGTACTTC.

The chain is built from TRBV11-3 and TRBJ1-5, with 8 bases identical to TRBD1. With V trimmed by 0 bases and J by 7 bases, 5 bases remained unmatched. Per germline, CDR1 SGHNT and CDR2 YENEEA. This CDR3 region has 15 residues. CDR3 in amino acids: CASSLDPGTGQPQHF. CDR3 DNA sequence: TGTGCCAGCAGCTTAGATCCGGGGACAGGACAGCCCCAGCATTTT.

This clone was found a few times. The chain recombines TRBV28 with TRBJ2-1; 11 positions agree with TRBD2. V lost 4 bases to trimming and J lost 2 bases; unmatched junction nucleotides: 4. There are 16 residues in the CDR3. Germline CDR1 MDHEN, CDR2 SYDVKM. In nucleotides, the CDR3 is TGTGCCAGCAGTTCGACTAGCGGGGAAGCCTACAATGAGCAGTTCTTC. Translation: CASSSTSGEAYNEQFF.

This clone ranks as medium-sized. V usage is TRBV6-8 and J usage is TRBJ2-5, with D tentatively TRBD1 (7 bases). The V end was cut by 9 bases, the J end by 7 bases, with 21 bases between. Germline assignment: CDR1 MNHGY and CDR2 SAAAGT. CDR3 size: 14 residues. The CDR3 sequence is CASCGTAEVGTQYF. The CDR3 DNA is TGTGCCAGTTGCGGGACAGCGGAGGTGGGGACCCAGTACTTC.